The 27 T cell receptor beta chains listed next were all sequenced from one sample in a study of beta chain features in type 1 diabetes (dated by TCRdb to 2017 to 2018). The library was prepared using the immunoSEQ multiplex PCR assay. The entire isolated RNA was reverse transcribed using the High Capacity cDNA Reverse Transcription Kit, and thus expressed TCRB transcripts were sequenced. TCRdb retrieved this table from immuneACCESS and kept in-frame rearrangements only. Not all clones are present; in checked studies, unresolved V genes account for under half, and no reason is known for the remainder. Here the sample has 450,000 to 600,000 clones; 30% occur a single time. The ten largest clones add up to about 0.065% of the sample. The sequenced material came from naive CD4+ T cells from blood. The cell subset or site tag for this specimen amounts to: true naive CD4+ T cells. These receptors all come from a man aged 18 to 29 in good health.

The chain joins TRBV30 to TRBJ2-6; tentative D call: TRBD2 (6 bases). Per the germline V gene, CDR1 is GTSNPN and CDR2 is SVGIG (reference sequence). The CDR3 loop spans 14 amino acids. As DNA, the CDR3 is TGTGCTGGAGACTTAGGGACTGCGGCCAACGTCCTGACTTTC. Residues: CAGDLGTAANVLTF.

This chain joins TRBV6-6 and TRBJ2-5; D is perhaps TRBD1 (6 bases). Germline CDR1 is MNHNY and CDR2 is SVGAGI (reference sequence). This CDR3 is built from 14 residues. The V gene lost 0 bases and the J gene lost 2 bases, with 7 bases spanning the gap. CDR3 sequence reads: CASSYSTGQETQYF. The CDR3 coding sequence is TGTGCCAGCAGTTACTCGACAGGACAAGAGACCCAGTACTTC.

This chain links TRBV9 with TRBJ2-7; D might be TRBD1 or TRBD2, each matching 5 bases. This CDR3 comprises 15 residues. Trimming removed 1 base at V and 4 bases at J, with 15 bases between. Looked up from germline, CDR1 is SGDLS and CDR2 is YYNGEE. CDR3 in DNA: TGTGCCAGCAGCGTACCCTCGGGGACCCCTTACGAGCAGTACTTC. It codes for CASSVPSGTPYEQYF.

V and J are TRBV2 and TRBJ2-7; 10 bases agree with TRBD1. CDR3 size: 14 residues. Per the germline V gene, CDR1 is SNHLY and CDR2 is FYNNEI. V lost 5 bases and J lost 2; bases outside the gene matches: 3. The DNA for the CDR3 is TGTGCCAGCAGTCGAGGGACAGGGGCCTACGAGCAGTACTTC. Translation gives CASSRGTGAYEQYF.

The CDR3 region has the DNA TGCAGCGTTGAGGCCTTCACCCCTTTTAATGGCTACACCTTC. Protein: CSVEAFTPFNGYTF. This chain uses TRBV29-1 with TRBJ1-2; D unclear. V lost 3 bases and J 6 bases, leaving 17 bases between the germline ends. CDR1 is SQVTM, CDR2 ANQGSEA, per germline. The CDR3 consists of 14 residues.

This clone was counted a few times. The gene calls are TRBV29-1 and TRBJ2-7, with a possible D match to TRBD1 (6 bases). The ends were cut back, 7 bases at V and 5 bases at J, with 21 bases in the middle. Germline V gene sequence: CDR1 SQVTM, CDR2 ANQGSEA. The CDR3 is made up of 14 amino acids. DNA of the CDR3: TGCAGCGCCTTGACAGGTACTCCCGGGGACGAGCAGTACTTC. Protein: CSALTGTPGDEQYF.

This clone was found a few times. This rearrangement joins TRBV20-1 to TRBJ2-7; D is unresolved. The CDR3 consists of 10 residues. Trimming took off 6 bases at V and 3 bases at J, with 6 bases between the two ends. CDR1 is DFQATT and CDR2 is SNEGSKA in the germline V gene (reference sequence). The CDR3 loop reads CSANVYEQYF. In nucleotides, the CDR3 is TGCAGTGCCAACGTCTACGAGCAGTACTTC.

This clone was seen a few times. This chain joins TRBV20-1 and TRBJ1-1; D is ambiguous. Germline-derived CDR1 and CDR2 are DFQATT and SNEGSKA (reference sequence). The CDR3 runs to 11 residues. Trimming left V 5 bases short and J 7 bases short, with 11 bases between. Here the CDR3 reads CSASRNIEAFF. CDR3 bases: TGCAGTGCTTCCAGGAATATTGAAGCTTTCTTT.

In its sample, this clone was seen a few times. The chain joins TRBV5-1 to TRBJ2-1, with 13 bases lining up with TRBD2. The CDR3 is 15 amino acids. The germline V gene encodes CDR1 SGHRS and CDR2 YFSETQ. V lost 4 bases and J lost 7; bases outside the gene matches: 5. CDR3 sequence (DNA): TGCGCCAGCAGCCACGGACTAGCGGGAGAGAATGAGCAGTTCTTC. Amino acids: CASSHGLAGENEQFF.

CDR3 amino acids: CAARAGGTETQYF. CDR3 coding DNA: TGTGCCGCCCGGGCCGGGGGGACAGAGACCCAGTACTTC. The gene calls are TRBV10-3 and TRBJ2-5, with 7 bases aligning to TRBD2. The V and J ends lost 11 bases and 4 bases, in that order; junction bases with no gene match: 10. CDR3 length equals 13 residues. CDR1 is ENHRY and CDR2 is SYGVKD in the germline V gene.

This clone has a handful of counts. The chain carries TRBV10-2 and TRBJ2-1; 10 bases match TRBD2. With 4 bases clipped from V and 3 bases from J, the junction kept 0 bases outside the gene matches. This CDR3 contains 14 residues. CDR1 WSHSY and CDR2 SAAADI come from the germline V gene. The CDR3 region is CASSVAGGYNEQFF. The CDR3 bases are TGCGCCAGCAGTGTAGCGGGAGGCTACAATGAGCAGTTCTTC.

The gene calls are TRBV7-2 and TRBJ2-5; 14 nucleotides match TRBD2. Germline CDR1 is SGHTA and CDR2 is FQGNSA. CDR3 length equals 16 residues. J was trimmed by 4 bases and V by 5 bases; bases with no gene match: 6. This chain's CDR3 is CASSPGLAGGPETQYF. The CDR3 nucleotides are TGTGCCAGCAGCCCTGGACTAGCGGGAGGACCAGAGACCCAGTACTTC.

The chain carries TRBV14 and TRBJ1-1; 8 bases are shared with TRBD1. The CDR3 is 13 amino acids. CDR1 and CDR2 from the germline V gene are SGHDN and FVKESK. V gave up 4 bases and J gave up 4 bases; unmatched junction bases: 2. The CDR3 nucleotides are TGTGCCAGCAGCCTCAGGGGGCCCACTGAAGCTTTCTTT. Translated: CASSLRGPTEAFF.

The rearrangement uses TRBV6-6 and TRBJ2-4, with D possibly being TRBD1 or TRBD2 (5 bases each). Germline V lookup: CDR1 MNHNY, CDR2 SVGAGI (reference sequence). The V gene lost 10 bases and the J gene lost 6 bases, with 22 bases spanning the gap. The CDR3 is 15 amino acids. The CDR3 bases are TGTGCCACCAGGGACGGGGCCTCAGGTCGAAACATTCAGTACTTC. Protein: CATRDGASGRNIQYF.

The CDR3 here is CASSVGTPFYEQYF. The DNA for the CDR3 is TGTGCCAGCAGCGTAGGGACACCCTTCTACGAGCAGTACTTC. The V call is TRBV9, the J call TRBJ2-7; possible D gene TRBD1, 5 bases. Germline assignment: CDR1 SGDLS and CDR2 YYNGEE. With 0 bases removed from V and 3 bases from J, the gap between germline ends came to 10 bases. The CDR3 extends over 14 amino acids.

This chain uses TRBV7-2 with TRBJ2-1, with TRBD2 matching over 9 bases. Germline V CDR1 and CDR2: SGHTA, FQGNSA. Germline trimming cut 1 base from V and 10 bases from J; bases unmatched to any gene: 5. CDR3 length equals 14 residues. CDR3 nucleotides: TGTGCCAGCAGCTTAGAAGGACTAGCGACGGAGCAGTTCTTC. Its translation: CASSLEGLATEQFF.

This clone has just a few counts. The rearrangement joins TRBV2 to TRBJ2-5, with D maybe TRBD1 (6 bases). The V gene lost 6 bases and the J gene lost 1 base, with 9 bases spanning the gap. This CDR3 has 13 amino acids. Looked up from germline, CDR1 is SNHLY and CDR2 is FYNNEI. CDR3 region: CASRGQVQETQYF. The CDR3 bases are TGTGCCAGCAGGGGACAAGTCCAAGAGACCCAGTACTTC.

This rearrangement joins TRBV7-9 to TRBJ2-7; TRBD2 matches 10 bases. V shed 7 bases, J shed 6 bases, and the junction held 15 bases outside the gene matches. Germline V gene lookup returns CDR1 SEHNR and CDR2 FQNEAQ (reference sequence). CDR3 length: 16 amino acids. This CDR3 reads CASTLTPSGSPSEQYF. The DNA for the CDR3 is TGTGCCAGCACCCTTACCCCTAGCGGGAGCCCCAGCGAGCAGTACTTC.

V gene TRBV2 combines with J gene TRBJ2-1; 10 bases are a match to TRBD2. CDR3 length equals 14 residues. From germline, CDR1 is SNHLY and CDR2 FYNNEI. The junction had 4 bases not matched to a gene; V was cut back by 2 bases and J by 9 bases. The CDR3: CASSELAGEGEQFF. DNA of the CDR3: TGTGCCAGCAGTGAACTAGCGGGAGAGGGTGAGCAGTTCTTC.

V gene TRBV25-1 combines with J gene TRBJ1-1, with D perhaps TRBD1 (5 bases). The CDR3 extends over 14 amino acids. Trimming left V 6 bases short and J 5 bases short, with 16 bases between. In germline, CDR1 is MGHDK, CDR2 SYGVNS. In DNA form, the CDR3 reads TGTGCCAGCAGCGAAAGGGACGCTCGAACTGAAGCTTTCTTT. Translated: CASSERDARTEAFF.

J is TRBJ2-7 and V is TRBV29-1, with TRBD1 as a possible D gene (5 bases). The CDR3 loop spans 14 amino acids. V was trimmed by 7 bases and J by 0 bases, leaving 16 bases between them. CDR1 and CDR2 from the germline V gene are SQVTM and ANQGSEA. The CDR3 coding sequence is TGCAGCGCGGCCCAGGGAATCAACTCCTACGAGCAGTACTTC. Translating gives CSAAQGINSYEQYF.

This clone was counted only a few times. The chain carries TRBV6-1 and TRBJ2-7, with a possible D match to TRBD1 (6 bases). The CDR3 loop spans 13 amino acids. The germline gives CDR1 MNHNS, CDR2 SASEGT. The germline V and J ends were trimmed by 5 bases and 6 bases, with 14 bases remaining between them. The chain's CDR3 is CASSPRGSGEQYF. CDR3 coding DNA: TGTGCCAGCAGTCCCAGGGGATCGGGCGAGCAGTACTTC.

This clone was recorded a few times. This sequence joins TRBV2 and TRBJ2-7; 8 bases agree with TRBD1. Losses at the gene ends were 6 bases for V and 7 bases for J; bases not matched to a gene: 5. Germline V gene data show CDR1 as SNHLY and CDR2 as FYNNEI. This CDR3 region has 12 residues. Written as DNA, the CDR3 is TGTGCCAGCAGCCGGACAGGGTCTGAGCAGTACTTC. Protein product: CASSRTGSEQYF.

This clone has more than one count but fewer than ten. DNA of the CDR3: TGTGCCAGCAGTTCTCAAGGGGGACAACGAGAGACCCAGTACTTC. As protein: CASSSQGGQRETQYF. The chain joins TRBV6-1 to TRBJ2-5; maybe TRBD1 (6 bases). V shed 5 bases and J shed 4 bases, with 17 bases lying between them. Germline V gives CDR1 MNHNS, CDR2 SASEGT. This CDR3 has 15 amino acids.

This clone has just a few counts. The chain combines TRBV7-9 with TRBJ1-1; 10 bases agree with TRBD1. CDR1 is SEHNR, CDR2 FQNEAQ, per germline (reference sequence). The CDR3 has 15 residues. Losses at the gene ends were 2 bases for V and 6 bases for J; bases not matched to a gene: 6. CDR3 in DNA: TGTGCCAGCAGCTTAAGGGGACAGGGGCTTTCTGAAGCTTTCTTT. It encodes CASSLRGQGLSEAFF. The complete variable domain, with remaining parts taken from reference TRBV7-9 and TRBJ1-1, reads DTGVSQNPRHKITKRGQNVTFRCDPISEHNRLYWYRQTLGQGPEFLTYFQNEAQLEKSRLLSDRFSAERPKGSFSTLEIQRTEQGDSAMYLCASSLRGQGLSEAFFGQGTRLTVV.

This chain connects TRBV30 to TRBJ2-5; 11 bases fit TRBD1. The germline V gene encodes CDR1 GTSNPN and CDR2 SVGIG (reference sequence). V gave up 3 bases and J gave up 4 bases; unmatched junction bases: 7. This CDR3 contains 15 residues. The CDR3, as DNA: TGTGCCTGGAGCGAGGACAGGGGGCGCCGAGAGACCCAGTACTTC. This sequence encodes CAWSEDRGRRETQYF. Drawing the rest from reference TRBV30 and TRBJ2-5, the complete variable domain is SQTIHQWPATLVQPVGSPLSLECTVEGTSNPNLYWYRQAAGRGLQLLFYSVGIGQISSEVPQNLSASRPQDRQFILSSKKLLLSDSGFYLCAWSEDRGRRETQYFGPGTRLLVL.

This chain joins TRBV5-1 and TRBJ2-7; 13 nucleotides align to TRBD2. CDR3 length: 14 residues. Trimming took 3 bases from V and 4 from J; bases not matched to a gene: 1. The V gene's germline CDR1 is SGHRS and CDR2 YFSETQ. In DNA form, the CDR3 reads TGCGCCAGCAGCTGGACTAGCGGGAGTTACGAGCAGTACTTC. This codes for CASSWTSGSYEQYF. The full variable domain, its missing parts supplied by reference TRBV5-1 and TRBJ2-7, is KAGVTQTPRYLIKTRGQQVTLSCSPISGHRSVSWYQQTPGQGLQFLFEYFSETQRNKGNFPGRFSGRQFSNSRSEMNVSTLELGDSALYLCASSWTSGSYEQYFGPGTRLTVT.